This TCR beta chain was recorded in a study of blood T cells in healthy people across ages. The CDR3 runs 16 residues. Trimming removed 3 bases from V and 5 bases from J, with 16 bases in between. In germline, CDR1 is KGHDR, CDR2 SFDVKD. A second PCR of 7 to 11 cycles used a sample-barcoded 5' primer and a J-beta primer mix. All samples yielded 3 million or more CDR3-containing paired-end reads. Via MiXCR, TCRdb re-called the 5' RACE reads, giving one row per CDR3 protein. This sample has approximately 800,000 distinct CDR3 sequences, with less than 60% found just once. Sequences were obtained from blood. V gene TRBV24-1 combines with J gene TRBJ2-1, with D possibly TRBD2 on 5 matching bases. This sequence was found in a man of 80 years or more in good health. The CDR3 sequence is CATSDKAGFAHNEQFF. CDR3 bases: TGTGCCACCAGTGATAAGGCGGGTTTCGCCCACAATGAGCAGTTCTTC.